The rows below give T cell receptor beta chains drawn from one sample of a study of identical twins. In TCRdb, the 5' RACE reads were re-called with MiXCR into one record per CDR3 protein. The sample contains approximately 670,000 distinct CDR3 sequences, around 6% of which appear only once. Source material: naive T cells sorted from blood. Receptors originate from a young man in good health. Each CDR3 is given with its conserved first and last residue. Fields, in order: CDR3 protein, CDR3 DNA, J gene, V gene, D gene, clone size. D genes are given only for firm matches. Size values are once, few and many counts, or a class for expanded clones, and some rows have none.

CDR3 protein: CASSLVDLVGEQYF; CDR3 DNA: TGTGCCAGCAGCTTAGTGGACTTAGTGGGCGAGCAGTACTTC; J gene: TRBJ2-7; V gene: TRBV7-9; D gene: NA; clone size: NA
CDR3 protein: CATLAELSTDTQYF; CDR3 DNA: TGTGCCACCCTAGCGGAGCTTAGCACAGATACGCAGTATTTT; J gene: TRBJ2-3; V gene: TRBV28; D gene: TRBD2; clone size: many
CDR3 protein: CASSPGTSGRIDTQYF; CDR3 DNA: TGCGCCAGCAGCCCCGGGACTAGCGGGAGGATAGATACGCAGTATTTT; J gene: TRBJ2-3; V gene: TRBV5-1; D gene: TRBD2; clone size: few
CDR3 protein: CSAPRAAEAFF; CDR3 DNA: TGCAGTGCCCCGCGGGCCGCTGAAGCTTTCTTT; J gene: TRBJ1-1; V gene: TRBV20-1; D gene: NA; clone size: many
CDR3 protein: CATSDLRTSGRNEQFF; CDR3 DNA: TGTGCCACCAGTGATTTGAGGACTAGCGGGAGGAATGAGCAGTTCTTC; J gene: TRBJ2-1; V gene: TRBV24-1; D gene: TRBD2; clone size: NA
CDR3 protein: CSVGSGTLIPYGYTF; CDR3 DNA: TGCAGCGTTGGGTCCGGGACCTTGATCCCTTATGGCTACACCTTC; J gene: TRBJ1-2; V gene: TRBV29-1; D gene: NA; clone size: many
CDR3 protein: CASSLNPSGNTIYF; CDR3 DNA: TGTGCCAGCAGCTTAAATCCCTCTGGAAACACCATATATTTT; J gene: TRBJ1-3; V gene: TRBV7-2; D gene: NA; clone size: few
CDR3 protein: CASSLLTGGNEQFF; CDR3 DNA: TGTGCCAGCAGCTTACTAACTGGGGGCAATGAGCAGTTCTTC; J gene: TRBJ2-1; V gene: TRBV11-2; D gene: NA; clone size: many
CDR3 protein: CSAMNQGNTIYF; CDR3 DNA: TGCAGTGCTATGAACCAGGGAAACACCATATATTTT; J gene: TRBJ1-3; V gene: TRBV20-1; D gene: NA; clone size: NA
CDR3 protein: CASSQSLGQATYEQYF; CDR3 DNA: TGCGCCAGCAGCCAGAGCCTGGGACAGGCCACCTACGAGCAGTACTTC; J gene: TRBJ2-7; V gene: TRBV4-3; D gene: TRBD1; clone size: many
CDR3 protein: CASSYFDSGNEQFF; CDR3 DNA: TGTGCCAGCAGTTATTTTGACTCGGGGAATGAGCAGTTCTTC; J gene: TRBJ2-1; V gene: TRBV27; D gene: NA; clone size: many
CDR3 protein: CSVEATSGISDEQYF; CDR3 DNA: TGCAGCGTTGAAGCGACAAGCGGGATCAGCGACGAGCAGTACTTC; J gene: TRBJ2-7; V gene: TRBV29-1; D gene: TRBD2; clone size: many
CDR3 protein: CASRKTVALYNEQFF; CDR3 DNA: TGTGCCAGCAGAAAGACAGTGGCCCTCTACAATGAGCAGTTCTTC; J gene: TRBJ2-1; V gene: TRBV6-1; D gene: NA; clone size: NA
CDR3 protein: CASSPSGWSFF; CDR3 DNA: TGTGCCAGCAGCCCTAGTGGGTGGTCGTTCTTC; J gene: TRBJ2-1; V gene: TRBV12-3/TRBV12-4; D gene: NA; clone size: many
CDR3 protein: CSARVPGPNTEAFF; CDR3 DNA: TGCAGTGCTAGAGTTCCTGGACCGAACACTGAAGCTTTCTTT; J gene: TRBJ1-1; V gene: TRBV20-1; D gene: NA; clone size: NA
CDR3 protein: CASSFAGTEAFF; CDR3 DNA: TGCGCCAGCAGCTTTGCGGGGACTGAAGCTTTCTTT; J gene: TRBJ1-1; V gene: TRBV5-1; D gene: NA; clone size: many
CDR3 protein: CSLYSVGNEQFF; CDR3 DNA: TGCAGCTTATACTCTGTGGGAAATGAGCAGTTCTTC; J gene: TRBJ2-1; V gene: TRBV29-1; D gene: NA; clone size: many
CDR3 protein: CASSRAGARTDTQYF; CDR3 DNA: TGTGCCAGCAGTCGAGCGGGAGCTCGCACAGATACGCAGTATTTT; J gene: TRBJ2-3; V gene: TRBV6-1; D gene: TRBD2; clone size: NA
CDR3 protein: CASSLAVVGTAISEAFF; CDR3 DNA: TGCGCCAGCAGCTTGGCAGTTGTGGGGACAGCAATATCTGAAGCTTTCTTT; J gene: TRBJ1-1; V gene: TRBV5-1; D gene: TRBD1; clone size: many
CDR3 protein: CASSEYGRDYEQYF; CDR3 DNA: TGTGCCAGCAGTGAATACGGCAGGGACTACGAGCAGTACTTC; J gene: TRBJ2-7; V gene: TRBV25-1; D gene: NA; clone size: NA
CDR3 protein: CSVGGQAETQYF; CDR3 DNA: TGCAGCGTAGGGGGACAGGCCGAGACCCAGTACTTC; J gene: TRBJ2-5; V gene: TRBV29-1; D gene: TRBD1; clone size: NA
CDR3 protein: CASSLLQGGQETQYF; CDR3 DNA: TGTGCCAGCAGCTTACTACAGGGCGGTCAAGAGACCCAGTACTTC; J gene: TRBJ2-5; V gene: TRBV7-9; D gene: NA; clone size: NA
CDR3 protein: CASSFVERVAEQFF; CDR3 DNA: TGCGCCAGCAGCTTCGTGGAAAGGGTTGCTGAGCAGTTCTTC; J gene: TRBJ2-1; V gene: TRBV5-1; D gene: NA; clone size: NA
CDR3 protein: CASSFPAGTSLSEQYF; CDR3 DNA: TGTGCCAGCAGCTTCCCTGCCGGGACTAGCCTTAGCGAGCAGTACTTC; J gene: TRBJ2-7; V gene: TRBV7-2; D gene: TRBD2; clone size: many
CDR3 protein: CASSVGGLGDYNEQFF; CDR3 DNA: TGTGCCAGCAGCGTAGGGGGTCTAGGGGACTACAATGAGCAGTTCTTC; J gene: TRBJ2-1; V gene: TRBV9; D gene: NA; clone size: many
CDR3 protein: CSASGTGTSEQYF; CDR3 DNA: TGCAGTGCTTCCGGGACAGGGACTTCCGAGCAGTACTTC; J gene: TRBJ2-7; V gene: TRBV20-1; D gene: TRBD1; clone size: NA
CDR3 protein: CASSADPGLAAITGELFF; CDR3 DNA: TGTGCCAGCAGCGCTGACCCGGGACTAGCGGCTATCACCGGGGAGCTGTTTTTT; J gene: TRBJ2-2; V gene: TRBV9; D gene: TRBD2; clone size: NA
CDR3 protein: CATSRPARAGGQMTDTQYF; CDR3 DNA: TGTGCCACCAGCAGACCTGCTCGAGCGGGAGGGCAGATGACAGATACGCAGTATTTT; J gene: TRBJ2-3; V gene: TRBV15; D gene: TRBD2; clone size: many
CDR3 protein: CASRNQGSYEQYF; CDR3 DNA: TGCGCCAGCAGGAACCAGGGATCCTACGAGCAGTACTTC; J gene: TRBJ2-7; V gene: TRBV5-1; D gene: NA; clone size: many